This T cell receptor (beta chain) was retrieved from a study of blood T cell repertoires in COVID-19. This clone was recorded only once. Per the germline V gene, CDR1 is WNHNN and CDR2 is SYGVQD (reference sequence). The CDR3 length is 15 residues. V was cut by 6 bases and J by 0 bases, with 12 bases left in between. The repertoire was sequenced with immunoSEQ multiplex PCR; TCRdb's copy has only in-frame clones and lacks some. The sample consists of approximately 280,000 clones, approximately 92% of them appearing once. The sequenced sample consisted of peripheral blood. The TCR sequence derives from a woman in her 30s with COVID-19, enrolled during active disease. The V gene is TRBV10-1, the J gene TRBJ2-1; the D gene is possibly TRBD1 (6 bases). The CDR3 loop is CASRQGPSSYNEQFF. For the CDR3, the DNA is TGCGCCAGCAGACAGGGACCTAGCTCCTACAATGAGCAGTTCTTC.